Listed below are T cell receptor beta chains from one sample, sequenced in a study of PD-1 blockade in classical Hodgkin lymphoma. Clones were sequenced by immunoSEQ multiplex PCR, and TCRdb holds only the in-frame ones, with some missing. The sample contains about 29,000 clones, around 70% of which appear only once. Sequenced material: peripheral blood mononuclear cells (PBMCs), taken before the second cycle of nivolumab. These receptors were obtained from a human donor with classical Hodgkin lymphoma. CDR3s include the opening cysteine and the closing phenylalanine or tryptophan. A D gene is named only where the DNA matches it firmly. Clone size is stated in some rows and not others, as once, few, many or a class when expanded.

>-|TRBV7-1|-|TRBJ1-6
TGTGCCAGCTCTTCCGGGGACCTTAATTCACCCCTCCACTTT
CASSSGDLNSPLHF
>TRBD1|TRBV18|-|TRBJ1-1
TGTGCCAGCTCACCCCAAGGACAGGGCCCTGAAGCTTTCTTT
CASSPQGQGPEAFF
>-|TRBV5-6|once|TRBJ1-2
TGTGCCAGCAGCCTTCCACAGGGTTCATCGAATGGCTACACCTTC
CASSLPQGSSNGYTF
>-|TRBV28|-|TRBJ2-2
TGTGCCAGTGGGGAGGTGAACACCGGGGAGCTGTTTTTT
CASGEVNTGELFF
>-|TRBV19|-|TRBJ2-5
TGTGCCAGTAGTATTGGGGGCGGTGGCTCCCAGTACTTC
CASSIGGGGSQYF
>-|TRBV5-1|-|TRBJ2-1
TGCGCCAGCAGCTTGGTCGGGATCTACAATGAGCAGTTCTTC
CASSLVGIYNEQFF
>-|TRBV27|-|TRBJ2-7
TGTGCCAGCAGTTTAATGGGGAGGCCCTCCTACGAGCAGTACTTC
CASSLMGRPSYEQYF
>-|TRBV6-5|-|TRBJ2-5
TGTGCCAGCAGTTACGGCCTGCGAGAGACCCAGTACTTC
CASSYGLRETQYF
>-|TRBV6-6|-|TRBJ1-4
TGTGCCAGCAGATTAGATATAGGAGGGGTCACAGGAAAACTGTTTTTT
CASRLDIGGVTGKLFF
>-|TRBV11-2|-|TRBJ2-1
TGTGCCAGCAGCCCGGGCCCAACCTACAATGAGCAGTTCTTC
CASSPGPTYNEQFF
>-|TRBV28|-|TRBJ2-7
TGTGCCAGCAGTCCCTCGACAGAGACCTACGAGCAGTACTTC
CASSPSTETYEQYF
>-|TRBV2|few|TRBJ2-2
TGTGCCAGCGCCCTGGAGGGAGTGAATGGGAACACCGGGGAGCTGTTTTTT
CASALEGVNGNTGELFF
>TRBD2|TRBV6-1|few|TRBJ2-7
TGTGCCAGCAGTGTTGTACGAGCGGGGGCCCCTCGCGAGCAGTACTTC
CASSVVRAGAPREQYF
>-|TRBV7-9|-|TRBJ2-1
TGTGCCAGCAGCTTAGGTCCTTGGATGATCTACAATGAGCAGTTCTTC
CASSLGPWMIYNEQFF
>TRBD2|TRBV5-6|-|TRBJ2-1
TGTGCCAGCAGCTTGGGACTAGCGGGAGCCCACAATGAGCAGTTCTTC
CASSLGLAGAHNEQFF
>TRBD2|TRBV30|-|TRBJ2-1
TGTGCCTGGAGTGTACAAACGGGGGGGCCGAATGAGCAGTTCTTC
CAWSVQTGGPNEQFF
>-|TRBV7-2|-|TRBJ1-5
TGTGCCAGCACCCGCAGCGGGGGGCGTAGCAATCAGCCCCAGCATTTT
CASTRSGGRSNQPQHF
>-|TRBV29-1|-|TRBJ2-3
TGCAGCGTTGAAGGGGGGGCGGGGGCCGCCTTTAGCACAGATACGCAGTATTTT
CSVEGGAGAAFSTDTQYF
>-|TRBV7-6|few|TRBJ2-5
TGTGCCAGCAGCTCCTTCGGGGAGACCCAGTACTTC
CASSSFGETQYF
>TRBD1|TRBV5-4|-|TRBJ2-5
TGTGCCAGCAGCTTACAGGGGGCTCAAGAGACCCAGTACTTC
CASSLQGAQETQYF
>-|TRBV30|-|TRBJ2-5
TGTGCCTGGAGCCCAAGAGAGACCCAGTACTTC
CAWSPRETQYF
>-|TRBV7-2|-|TRBJ2-7
TGTGCCAGCAGGGGGAACGTTGCCTACGAGCAGTACTTC
CASRGNVAYEQYF
>-|TRBV7-9|-|TRBJ2-1
TGTGCCAGCAGCTTAGACGGAGGCAATGAGCAGTTCTTC
CASSLDGGNEQFF
>-|TRBV6-5|-|TRBJ2-2
TGTGCCAGCAGTTACTCGGTGGGAGAGGAGACCGGGGAGCTGTTTTTT
CASSYSVGEETGELFF
>-|TRBV27|once|TRBJ1-2
TGTGCCAGCAGCGGTACCCGGGACGGCTATGGCTACACCTTC
CASSGTRDGYGYTF
>-|TRBV7-9|-|TRBJ1-6
TGTGCCAGCAGCTCGTGGGGGCGGAATAATTCACCCCTCCACTTT
CASSSWGRNNSPLHF
>-|TRBV28|-|TRBJ2-3
TGTGCCAGCAGTAGATGGACGTCTAGCACAGATACGCAGTATTTT
CASSRWTSSTDTQYF
>TRBD1|TRBV19|-|TRBJ1-5
TGTGCCACGGACGGGAAACAGGGGTTGGCTAGCAATCAGCCCCAGCATTTT
CATDGKQGLASNQPQHF
>-|TRBV10-3|few|TRBJ2-3
TGTGCCATCAGTGAGAACTATGATACGCAGTATTTT
CAISENYDTQYF
>TRBD2|TRBV11-2|-|TRBJ2-1
TGTGCCAGCAGCCAGGTGGGGGGGACGGATATCACTTTCAATGAGCAGTTCTTC
CASSQVGGTDITFNEQFF
>-|TRBV11-2|few|TRBJ2-7
TGTGCCAGCAGCTTAGCCCCGGGTGGGGACGAGCAGTACTTC
CASSLAPGGDEQYF
>-|TRBV6-5|-|TRBJ2-5
TGTGCCAGCAGTTACTCCGAGGGGGGGGAGACCCAGTACTTC
CASSYSEGGETQYF
>-|TRBV19|once|TRBJ1-2
TGTGCCAGTAGTCAAACCCCGCACTCCCCTGAAAACTATGGCTACACCTTC
CASSQTPHSPENYGYTF
>-|TRBV4-2|-|TRBJ1-2
TGTGCCAGCAGCCGGGACGGATTTAACTATGGCTACACCTTC
CASSRDGFNYGYTF
>-|TRBV6-6|-|TRBJ1-3
TGTGCCAGCAGTTTCTTGGGCCAACAGGCCATATATTTT
CASSFLGQQAIYF
>-|TRBV6-5|-|TRBJ1-5
TGTGCCAGCAGTTACGGCCCGGGCAAGCCCCAGCATTTT
CASSYGPGKPQHF
>-|TRBV2|-|TRBJ1-1
TGTGCCAGCAGTGCTAAAGGAATGAACACTGAAGCTTTCTTT
CASSAKGMNTEAFF
>-|TRBV11-3|once|TRBJ1-1
TGTGCCAGCAGCCTTACAGTGAACACTGAAGCTTTCTTT
CASSLTVNTEAFF
>-|TRBV7-2|large|TRBJ1-1
TGTGCCAGCAGCTCACAGGGTTATAACACTGAAGCTTTCTTT
CASSSQGYNTEAFF
>-|TRBV2|-|TRBJ2-1
TGTGCCAGCAGTGAACCGGCAGGGGGGCCGCATGAGCAGTTCTTC
CASSEPAGGPHEQFF
>TRBD2|TRBV7-9|-|TRBJ2-5
TGTGCCAGCAGCATTGCGGGGGGGATGGAGACCCAGTACTTC
CASSIAGGMETQYF
>-|TRBV7-9|few|TRBJ2-5
TGTGCCAGCAGCTTTTCTGAAATGTGGCAAGAGACCCAGTACTTC
CASSFSEMWQETQYF
>TRBD1|TRBV7-9|-|TRBJ2-5
TGTGCCAGCACCGGACCATGGGAAGACAGGGCAAGGGGAGAGACCCAGTACTTC
CASTGPWEDRARGETQYF
>-|TRBV5-1|-|TRBJ2-4
TGCGCCAGCAGCCCAGGGGAAGCGGGATACATTCAGTACTTC
CASSPGEAGYIQYF
>-|TRBV5-4|-|TRBJ2-2
TGTGCCAGCAGCTTGGACAGACAGAACACCGGGGAGCTGTTTTTT
CASSLDRQNTGELFF
>TRBD1|TRBV28|-|TRBJ2-6
TGTGCCAGCAGTTTATATAGTATCGGACAGGGGCAAATTGGGGCCAACGTCCTGACTTTC
CASSLYSIGQGQIGANVLTF
>TRBD1|TRBV30|few|TRBJ2-7
TGTGCCTGGAACCGACAGGGGCGATACGAGCAGTACTTC
CAWNRQGRYEQYF
>-|TRBV5-4|-|TRBJ2-7
TGTGCCAGCGGGGCTCGGAACGAAATAAGGGTTAGCTCCTACGAGCAGTACTTC
CASGARNEIRVSSYEQYF
>TRBD2|TRBV28|-|TRBJ2-1
TGTGCCACTTTGCAGGGAGGGAATGAGCAGTTCTTC
CATLQGGNEQFF
>TRBD1|TRBV4-2|-|TRBJ1-1
TGTGCCAGCAGCCAAGGACCTGAACAGGGGAGAACTGAAGCTTTCTTT
CASSQGPEQGRTEAFF
>-|TRBV27|-|TRBJ2-7
TGTGCCAGCAGTTTATTGCCAGGAACCTACGAGCAGTACTTC
CASSLLPGTYEQYF
>TRBD1|TRBV4-3|-|TRBJ2-5
TGCGCCAGCAGCCCAGGACAGGGAACGGAGACCCAGTACTTC
CASSPGQGTETQYF
>TRBD2|TRBV7-3|-|TRBJ2-7
TGTGCCAGCAGCCAAACTAGCGATCACGAGCAGTACTTC
CASSQTSDHEQYF
>TRBD1|TRBV6-6|-|TRBJ2-3
TGTGCCAGCAGCGACAGGGGTCCCTTAGGCACAGATACGCAGTATTTT
CASSDRGPLGTDTQYF
>-|TRBV19|-|TRBJ2-4
TGTGCCAGTAGTACGGGGGTGAAAAACATTCAGTACTTC
CASSTGVKNIQYF